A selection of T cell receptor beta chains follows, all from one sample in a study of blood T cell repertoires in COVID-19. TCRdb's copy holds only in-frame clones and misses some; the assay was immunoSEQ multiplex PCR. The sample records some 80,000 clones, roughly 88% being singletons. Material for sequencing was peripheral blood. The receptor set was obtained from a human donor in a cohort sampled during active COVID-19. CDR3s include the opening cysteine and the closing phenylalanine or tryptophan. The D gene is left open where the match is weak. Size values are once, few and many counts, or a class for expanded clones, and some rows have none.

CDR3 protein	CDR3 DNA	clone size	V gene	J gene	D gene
CASSRRQGNEQFF	TGTGCCAGCAGCAGACGACAGGGCAATGAGCAGTTCTTC	NA	TRBV9	TRBJ2-1	TRBD1
CASSVGGLANTGELFF	TGTGCCAGCAGCGTAGGTGGACTAGCAAACACCGGGGAGCTGTTTTTT	NA	TRBV9	TRBJ2-2	TRBD2
CASTFVTGNNEQFF	TGTGCCAGCACCTTTGTGACGGGGAACAATGAGCAGTTCTTC	NA	TRBV7-9	TRBJ2-1	NA
CASSFGTGANSNQPQHF	TGTGCCAGCAGTTTCGGGACAGGGGCGAATAGCAATCAGCCCCAGCATTTT	NA	TRBV28	TRBJ1-5	TRBD1
CATSRGSGHYEQYF	TGTGCCACCAGCAGAGGATCAGGGCACTACGAGCAGTACTTC	few	TRBV15	TRBJ2-7	NA
CASSFAGYTEAFF	TGTGCCAGCAGTTTCGCGGGGTACACTGAAGCTTTCTTT	once	TRBV12-3/TRBV12-4	TRBJ1-1	NA
CASSSENGYTF	TGCGCCAGCAGCTCCGAGAATGGCTACACCTTC	NA	TRBV5-1	TRBJ1-2	NA
CAWTLSFRPFSGNTIYF	TGTGCCTGGACCCTCAGTTTCAGGCCTTTCTCTGGAAACACCATATATTTT	NA	TRBV30	TRBJ1-3	NA
CASSYGQGSRNQPQHF	TGTGCCAGCAGTTACGGACAGGGTTCCCGCAATCAGCCCCAGCATTTT	NA	TRBV6-5	TRBJ1-5	TRBD1
CASSLRLAGGSDTQYF	TGTGCCAGCAGCTTACGTCTAGCGGGAGGCTCCGATACGCAGTATTTT	NA	TRBV7-9	TRBJ2-3	TRBD2
CASSASGTGGGTEAFF	TGTGCCAGTAGTGCATCCGGGACAGGGGGCGGCACTGAAGCTTTCTTT	NA	TRBV19	TRBJ1-1	TRBD1
CASSLARGGQAPEQYF	TGTGCCAGCAGCTTAGCCCGAGGGGGACAGGCCCCCGAGCAGTACTTC	few	TRBV7-2	TRBJ2-7	TRBD1
CASSLRRQSSYNEQFF	TGTGCCAGCAGCTTAAGGCGGCAGAGCTCCTACAATGAGCAGTTCTTC	NA	TRBV7-6	TRBJ2-1	NA
CASSPQRTATDTQYF	TGTGCCAGCAGCCCACAAAGGACTGCCACAGATACGCAGTATTTT	NA	TRBV9	TRBJ2-3	NA
CAGLAGGPTYEQYF	TGTGCGGGACTAGCGGGAGGCCCCACCTACGAGCAGTACTTC	NA	TRBV2	TRBJ2-7	TRBD2
CAISEGTGGVTEAFF	TGTGCCATCAGTGAAGGGACAGGGGGGGTCACTGAAGCTTTCTTT	NA	TRBV10-3	TRBJ1-1	TRBD1
CASSSGGGLDGYTF	TGTGCCAGCAGCTCCGGGGGGGGCCTGGATGGCTACACCTTC	NA	TRBV7-3	TRBJ1-2	NA
CATSRVQQGGVAVADTQYF	TGTGCCACCAGCAGAGTCCAGCAAGGGGGGGTGGCGGTTGCAGATACGCAGTATTTT	NA	TRBV15	TRBJ2-3	NA
CASSEYGGYGYTF	TGTGCCAGCAGTGAATACGGGGGCTATGGCTACACCTTC	NA	TRBV25-1	TRBJ1-2	NA
CASSSGTGSSYNEQFF	TGTGCCAGCAGCTCTGGGACAGGTAGCTCCTACAATGAGCAGTTCTTC	NA	TRBV5-4	TRBJ2-1	TRBD1
CASSMSTGRNTEAFF	TGCGCCAGCAGCATGTCGACAGGGCGGAACACTGAAGCTTTCTTT	NA	TRBV5-1	TRBJ1-1	TRBD1
CASSQEVVAGSNQPQHF	TGCGCCAGCAGCCAAGAAGTCGTCGCGGGCAGCAATCAGCCCCAGCATTTT	NA	TRBV4-1	TRBJ1-5	NA
CASSGTGIYEQYF	TGTGCCAGCAGTGGGACAGGTATCTACGAGCAGTACTTC	NA	TRBV25-1	TRBJ2-7	TRBD1
CATSAALAPGGKETQYF	TGTGCCACCAGTGCCGCCCTCGCCCCAGGCGGGAAAGAGACCCAGTACTTC	NA	TRBV24-1	TRBJ2-5	NA
CASSPPWTGRYGYTF	TGTGCCAGCAGCCCCCCTTGGACAGGCCGCTATGGCTACACCTTC	NA	TRBV3-1/TRBV3-2	TRBJ1-2	TRBD1
CATREGRLGPTDTQYF	TGTGCCACCAGGGAGGGGCGACTAGGCCCCACAGATACGCAGTATTTT	NA	TRBV24-1	TRBJ2-3	NA
CASSVFAGVQYF	TGCGCCAGCAGCGTGTTTGCAGGGGTGCAGTATTTT	NA	TRBV5-1	TRBJ2-3	NA
CASSLSQASNQPQHF	TGTGCCAGCAGCCTATCTCAGGCTAGCAATCAGCCCCAGCATTTT	NA	TRBV7-8	TRBJ1-5	NA
CASSSGREASGQYF	TGTGCCAGCAGTTCCGGACGGGAGGCTTCGGGGCAGTATTTT	NA	TRBV6-2/TRBV6-3	TRBJ2-3	TRBD2
CAISSGTAGNTIYF	TGTGCCATCAGCTCCGGGACAGCCGGAAACACCATATATTTT	NA	TRBV10-3	TRBJ1-3	TRBD1
CASSLMGAGTDTQYF	TGTGCCAGCAGTTTAATGGGGGCTGGGACAGATACGCAGTATTTT	NA	TRBV28	TRBJ2-3	NA